A single sample is the source of the 20 T cell receptor beta chains below, sequenced in a study of long-term antiretroviral therapy in people with HIV. Run at survey level, the immunoSEQ assay was version v3.0. Clones were sequenced by immunoSEQ multiplex PCR, and TCRdb holds only the in-frame ones, with some missing. This sample carries tens of thousands of clones, approximately 88% of them seen once, and the ten largest clones take about 15%. Sequencing was performed on unsorted PBMCs, taken just over 4.2 years after starting antiretroviral therapy. The receptors originated from a man aged 25-40 years with HIV.

The chain couples TRBV27 to TRBJ1-1; D possibly corresponds to TRBD1 (5 bases). Trimming removed 3 bases from V and 7 bases from J, with 12 bases in between. CDR1 is MNHEY, CDR2 SMNVEV, per germline (reference sequence). The CDR3 is 13 residues long. In DNA, the CDR3 is TGTGCCAGCAGTTTTGGGGGAGGTAGTGAAGCTTTCTTT. Amino acids: CASSFGGGSEAFF.

V is TRBV19 and J is TRBJ2-3; 8 bases fit TRBD1. The J segment lost 1 base and the V segment lost 3 bases, leaving 9 bases of the junction unmatched. This CDR3 contains 17 residues. Germline CDR1 and CDR2: LNHDA and SQIVND (reference sequence). The CDR3 DNA reads as TGTGCCAGTAGTATCTCCCCCGGCAGGGGGCGCACAGATACGCAGTATTTT. It encodes CASSISPGRGRTDTQYF.

The chain recombines TRBV7-2 with TRBJ2-5; TRBD1 or TRBD2 may be the D gene (6 bases each). V was pared by 5 bases and J by 1 base, with 14 bases between. This CDR3 is built from 15 residues. Germline assignment: CDR1 SGHTA and CDR2 FQGNSA. This chain's CDR3 is CASSLNGGLQETQYF. CDR3 in DNA: TGTGCCAGCAGCCTGAATGGGGGGCTCCAAGAGACCCAGTACTTC.

This clone was picked up one time. The genes are TRBV15 and TRBJ2-1; D possibly corresponds to TRBD2 (6 bases). The length of the CDR3 is 17 residues. CDR1 is LNHNV and CDR2 is YYDKDF in the germline V gene (reference sequence). V lost 4 bases and J 7 bases, leaving 23 bases between the germline ends. DNA for the CDR3: TGTGCCACCAGCACCGTTCCCGGGACTCCGGGAAGGAATGAGCAGTTCTTC. It translates to CATSTVPGTPGRNEQFF.

This clone was seen only a few times. The chain couples TRBV28 to TRBJ1-5; 11 bases line up with TRBD1. The CDR3 sequence is 14 residues long. V shed 5 bases, J shed 7 bases, and the junction held 4 bases outside the gene matches. Germline V gene lookup returns CDR1 MDHEN and CDR2 SYDVKM. Here the CDR3 reads CASSGDRGGQPQHF. Written as DNA, the CDR3 is TGTGCCAGCAGTGGGGACAGGGGGGGGCAGCCCCAGCATTTT.

This clone came up once. The rearrangement joins TRBV19 to TRBJ1-5; 7 nucleotides align to TRBD1. The CDR3 totals 14 residues. The trim removed 5 bases at V and 5 bases at J, leaving 6 bases unmatched. CDR1 and CDR2 (germline): LNHDA, SQIVND (reference sequence). CDR3 region: CASSRQGGHQPQHF. The DNA of the CDR3 is TGTGCCAGTAGTCGACAGGGCGGACATCAGCCCCAGCATTTT.

The chain employs TRBV13 and TRBJ1-4, with 8 positions matching TRBD1. The CDR3 is 14 residues long. CDR1 is PRHDT and CDR2 is FYEKMQ in the germline V gene (reference sequence). J was trimmed by 8 bases and V by 3 bases; bases with no gene match: 5. The CDR3 DNA follows: TGTGCCAGCAGCTTTCGACAGGGGAACGAAAAACTGTTTTTT. This sequence encodes CASSFRQGNEKLFF.

This chain links TRBV13 with TRBJ1-1; D not resolved. The CDR3 is 14 residues long. V gave up 2 bases and J gave up 4 bases, with 11 bases separating them. Germline-derived CDR1 and CDR2 are PRHDT and FYEKMQ (reference sequence). The CDR3 sequence is CASSLRRPSTEAFF. The CDR3 bases are TGTGCCAGCAGCTTACGCAGGCCCAGCACTGAAGCTTTCTTT.

The chain has TRBV10-3 and TRBJ2-3; D is ambiguous. The germline CDR1 and CDR2 sequences are ENHRY and SYGVKD. This CDR3 has 13 amino acids. Trimming took 0 bases from V and 4 from J, leaving 5 bases between them. The CDR3 loop is CAISESTPDTQYF. The CDR3 nucleotides are TGTGCCATCAGTGAGTCGACTCCAGATACGCAGTATTTT.

This sequence joins TRBV9 and TRBJ2-7, with a tentative D call TRBD1 (6 bases). The V end was cut by 4 bases, the J end by 3 bases, with 8 bases between. The CDR3 has 12 amino acids. In germline, CDR1 is SGDLS, CDR2 YYNGEE. The CDR3 here is CASSKGGYEQYF. The CDR3, as DNA: TGTGCCAGCAGCAAAGGGGGCTACGAGCAGTACTTC.

V is TRBV5-6 and J is TRBJ2-5; 7 bases fit TRBD2. The V gene's germline CDR1 is SGHDT and CDR2 YYEEEE. The V segment lost 4 bases and the J segment 4 bases; nucleotides outside the gene matches: 7. The CDR3 consists of 14 residues. CDR3 sequence reads: CASSDTSEVETQYF. The CDR3 DNA follows: TGTGCCAGCAGCGACACTAGCGAAGTAGAGACCCAGTACTTC.

The CDR3 DNA is TGCAGCGTTGAGGCAGGCTCCTACGAGCAGTACTTC. It encodes CSVEAGSYEQYF. J is TRBJ2-7 and V is TRBV29-1; D uncertain. Trimming cost V 3 bases and J 0 bases, with 6 bases left between them. CDR3 length equals 12 residues. Germline-derived CDR1 and CDR2 are SQVTM and ANQGSEA.

This rearrangement joins TRBV14 to TRBJ2-7; D remains unclear. This CDR3 region has 12 residues. Germline V gene data show CDR1 as SGHDN and CDR2 as FVKESK. Trimming took off 1 base at V and 2 bases at J, with 3 bases between the two ends. CDR3 DNA sequence: TGTGCCAGCAGCCAAGGACCCTACGAGCAGTACTTC. It is translated as CASSQGPYEQYF.

This clone was counted only a few times. The chain carries TRBV29-1 and TRBJ1-2, with 8 bases aligning to TRBD1. This CDR3 contains 12 residues. The germline CDR1 and CDR2 sequences are SQVTM and ANQGSEA. Trimming took 7 bases from V and 7 from J; bases not matched to a gene: 8. DNA for the CDR3: TGCAGCGGCTCTCAGGGGGCGCTTGGCTACACCTTC. Amino acid sequence: CSGSQGALGYTF.

The chain is built from TRBV7-9 and TRBJ2-3, with D possibly matching TRBD2 (5 bases). The ends were cut back, 4 bases at V and 2 bases at J, with 10 bases in the middle. CDR1 and CDR2 from the germline V gene are SEHNR and FQNEAQ (reference sequence). This CDR3 region has 14 residues. The chain's CDR3 is CASSSGVYTDTQYF. The CDR3 DNA sequence: TGTGCCAGCAGCTCCGGGGTTTACACAGATACGCAGTATTTT.

The chain links TRBV27 to TRBJ1-1, with D tentatively TRBD1 (5 bases). This CDR3 has 14 residues. Germline V gives CDR1 MNHEY, CDR2 SMNVEV (reference sequence). Trimming left V 5 bases short and J 1 base short, with 11 bases between. DNA for the CDR3: TGTGCCAGCAGTCTGTCTGGGGCGAACACTGAAGCTTTCTTT. Its protein product is CASSLSGANTEAFF.

The rearrangement uses TRBV6-6 and TRBJ2-2; 8 nucleotides match TRBD1. V lost 7 bases and J lost 5; bases outside the gene matches: 9. Germline V gives CDR1 MNHNY, CDR2 SVGAGI (reference sequence). The CDR3 spans 15 residues. The CDR3 is CASTNGQGGTGELFF. CDR3 sequence (DNA): TGTGCCAGCACTAACGGACAGGGTGGAACCGGGGAGCTGTTTTTT.

CDR3 bases: TGTGCCACCAGCAGAGAAGGGGGGTTGGGCTACGAGCAGTACTTC. This translates into CATSREGGLGYEQYF. The V and J genes are TRBV15 and TRBJ2-7; D may match TRBD1 or TRBD2 (6 bases each). Trimming stripped 0 bases from V and 3 bases from J, with 12 bases between. Germline values: CDR1 LNHNV, CDR2 YYDKDF (reference sequence). This CDR3 region has 15 residues.

The gene calls are TRBV7-2 and TRBJ2-1, with D possibly matching TRBD2 (6 bases). This CDR3 is 15 amino acids long. Trimming removed 1 base at V and 2 bases at J, with 9 bases between. Germline V gene data show CDR1 as SGHTA and CDR2 as FQGNSA. CDR3 residues: CASSLGLGTYNEQFF. The CDR3 DNA is TGTGCCAGCAGCTTAGGACTAGGGACCTACAATGAGCAGTTCTTC.

In its sample, this clone was seen once. The chain is built from TRBV10-1 and TRBJ2-3, with 7 nucleotides matching TRBD1. CDR3 length equals 12 residues. From germline, CDR1 is WNHNN and CDR2 SYGVQD (reference sequence). V shed 3 bases and J 12 bases; nucleotides not matched to a gene: 6. The CDR3 spells CASSEGTAAQYF. CDR3 bases: TGCGCCAGCAGTGAAGGGACAGCCGCACAGTATTTT.